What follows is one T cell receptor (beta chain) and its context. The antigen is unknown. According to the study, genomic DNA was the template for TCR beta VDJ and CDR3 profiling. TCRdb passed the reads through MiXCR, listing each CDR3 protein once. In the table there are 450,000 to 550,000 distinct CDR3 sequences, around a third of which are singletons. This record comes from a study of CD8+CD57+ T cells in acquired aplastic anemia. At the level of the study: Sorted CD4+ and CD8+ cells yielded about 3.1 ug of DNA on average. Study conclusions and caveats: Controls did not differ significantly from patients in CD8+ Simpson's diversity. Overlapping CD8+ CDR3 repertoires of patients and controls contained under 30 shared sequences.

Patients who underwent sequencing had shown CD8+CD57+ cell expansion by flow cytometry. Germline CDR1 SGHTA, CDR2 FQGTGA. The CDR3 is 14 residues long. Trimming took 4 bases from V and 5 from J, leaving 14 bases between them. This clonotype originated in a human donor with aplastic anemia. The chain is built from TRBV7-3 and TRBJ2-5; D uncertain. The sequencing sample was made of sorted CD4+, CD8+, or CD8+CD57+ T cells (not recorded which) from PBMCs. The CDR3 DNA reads TGTGCCAGCAGCTATAGGGCCGGTACCGAGACCCAGTACTTC. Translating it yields CASSYRAGTETQYF.